The present TCR beta chain was sequenced within a study of T-cell reconstitution after alpha-beta-depleted transplantation in children. Points from the study as a whole: The study reportedly traced alpha-beta T cells about two months after transplant to several hundred expanded graft clones. Surviving recipient T cells and thymic progenitors produced the high day-60 TCRbeta diversity seen in some patients.

During its preparation, the TCRbeta library received unique molecular identifiers. TCRdb redid the calling of the PCR reads with MiXCR, one entry per CDR3 protein. The sample carries more than 200,000 distinct CDR3 sequences, roughly 25% recorded once. With respect to this clonotype: Antigen specificity is unknown.

Trimming at V came to 2 bases and at J to 6 bases, leaving 7 bases not matched to a gene. CDR1 is MNHEY and CDR2 is SVGAGI in the germline V gene. The CDR3 runs to 16 residues. This clonotype was sampled from a girl aged 2-10 years with Fanconi anemia, due to receive a stem cell transplant. The material sequenced was PBMCs, taken before TCRalphabeta/CD19-depleted stem cell transplant. The V gene is TRBV6-5, the J gene TRBJ2-1; 10 bases align to TRBD2. The CDR3, as DNA: TGTGCCAGCAGTTACGATATAGCGGGGGGTCGCAATGAGCAGTTCTTC. It codes for CASSYDIAGGRNEQFF.